Listed below are T cell receptor beta chains from one sample, sequenced in a study of T cell repertoires in cytomegalovirus infection. TCRdb fed the reads into MiXCR, producing one record per CDR3 protein. The repertoire holds approximately 270,000 distinct CDR3 sequences, with around 20% as singletons. The antigens for these receptors are not known. Material: cultured PBMCs, obtained from culture after CMV antigen stimulation. The receptors shown here come from a human donor in good health (CMV status not recorded). Some clones in this sample may be carry-over from other donors' samples. Each CDR3 is given with its conserved first and last residue. A D gene is named only where the DNA matches it firmly. The size field is filled for only some rows; it gives once, few, many or a size class.

abundance: many; j_gene: TRBJ2-1; d_gene: -; v_gene: TRBV12-3/TRBV12-4; CDR3aa: CASSPGEVTYNEQFF; CDR3nt: TGTGCCAGCAGTCCAGGGGAGGTAACCTACAATGAGCAGTTCTTC
abundance: -; j_gene: TRBJ2-5; d_gene: TRBD2; v_gene: TRBV5-4; CDR3aa: CASSSPGLASETQYF; CDR3nt: TGTGCCAGCAGCTCACCGGGACTAGCGTCAGAGACCCAGTACTTC
abundance: -; j_gene: TRBJ1-1; d_gene: -; v_gene: TRBV5-1; CDR3aa: CASSQDSVNTEAFF; CDR3nt: TGCGCCAGCAGCCAGGACTCGGTAAACACTGAAGCTTTCTTT
abundance: many; j_gene: TRBJ2-1; d_gene: -; v_gene: TRBV12-3/TRBV12-4; CDR3aa: CASSRNGLRGASYEQFF; CDR3nt: TGTGCCAGCAGCCGCAACGGTCTGCGGGGCGCTTCTTATGAGCAGTTCTTC
abundance: many; j_gene: TRBJ2-3; d_gene: TRBD1; v_gene: TRBV7-2; CDR3aa: CASSRDRAVSQYF; CDR3nt: TGTGCTAGTAGCCGGGACAGGGCTGTTTCGCAGTATTTT
abundance: many; j_gene: TRBJ2-3; d_gene: TRBD2; v_gene: TRBV7-9; CDR3aa: CASSLGDSGRFTDTQYF; CDR3nt: TGTGCCAGCAGCTTAGGAGATAGCGGGAGGTTCACAGATACGCAGTATTTT
abundance: -; j_gene: TRBJ1-2; d_gene: -; v_gene: TRBV7-2; CDR3aa: CASSLRGTPASVSYGYTF; CDR3nt: TGTGCCAGCAGCTTACGAGGGACTCCCGCTAGTGTAAGCTATGGCTACACCTTC
abundance: -; j_gene: TRBJ2-1; d_gene: TRBD2; v_gene: TRBV7-9; CDR3aa: CASSSTTTLAGRNYNEQFF; CDR3nt: TGTGCCAGCAGCTCTACTACGACACTAGCGGGACGGAACTACAATGAGCAGTTCTTC
abundance: many; j_gene: TRBJ1-2; d_gene: -; v_gene: TRBV7-2; CDR3aa: CASSLEAGFGYTF; CDR3nt: TGTGCCAGCAGCTTAGAGGCGGGTTTTGGCTACACCTTC
abundance: few; j_gene: TRBJ2-2; d_gene: -; v_gene: TRBV6-2/TRBV6-3; CDR3aa: CAAAPGNSGNTGELFF; CDR3nt: TGTGCCGCAGCCCCCGGGAATAGCGGCAACACCGGGGAGCTGTTTTTT
abundance: -; j_gene: TRBJ1-4; d_gene: -; v_gene: TRBV12-3/TRBV12-4; CDR3aa: CASSELGATNEKLFF; CDR3nt: TGTGCCAGCAGCGAACTAGGGGCAACTAATGAAAAACTGTTTTTT
abundance: -; j_gene: TRBJ2-1; d_gene: -; v_gene: TRBV10-3; CDR3aa: CAISEGVVMEREQFF; CDR3nt: TGTGCCATCAGTGAAGGGGTAGTTATGGAACGTGAGCAGTTCTTC
abundance: -; j_gene: TRBJ2-7; d_gene: TRBD1; v_gene: TRBV5-1; CDR3aa: CASSWGQGRSEQYF; CDR3nt: TGCGCCAGCAGCTGGGGACAGGGGAGAAGCGAGCAGTACTTC
abundance: -; j_gene: TRBJ2-1; d_gene: -; v_gene: TRBV12-3/TRBV12-4; CDR3aa: CASSLSVYEQFF; CDR3nt: TGTGCCAGCAGTTTATCCGTCTATGAGCAGTTCTTC
abundance: -; j_gene: TRBJ2-6; d_gene: -; v_gene: TRBV10-3; CDR3aa: CAIRDVAGANVLTF; CDR3nt: TGTGCCATCAGGGACGTGGCTGGGGCCAACGTCCTGACTTTC
abundance: few; j_gene: TRBJ2-7; d_gene: TRBD2; v_gene: TRBV27; CDR3aa: CASSLNQVSGISEQYF; CDR3nt: TGTGCCAGCAGTTTAAACCAGGTTAGCGGGATCAGCGAGCAGTACTTC
abundance: -; j_gene: TRBJ2-2; d_gene: -; v_gene: TRBV6-2/TRBV6-3; CDR3aa: CASSDPGDGELFF; CDR3nt: TGTGCCAGCAGCGACCCGGGAGACGGGGAGCTGTTTTTT
abundance: many; j_gene: TRBJ1-5; d_gene: -; v_gene: TRBV7-2; CDR3aa: CASSHAGQINQPQHF; CDR3nt: TGTGCCAGCAGCCACGCCGGACAGATCAATCAGCCCCAGCATTTT
abundance: -; j_gene: TRBJ2-1; d_gene: -; v_gene: TRBV15; CDR3aa: CATSSLGSGKTDSYNEQFF; CDR3nt: TGTGCCACCAGCAGCCTTGGGAGTGGGAAAACTGACTCCTACAATGAGCAGTTCTTC
abundance: many; j_gene: TRBJ2-1; d_gene: -; v_gene: TRBV6-6; CDR3aa: CASSYSGGSSYNEQFF; CDR3nt: TGTGCCAGCAGTTACTCTGGGGGTAGCTCCTACAATGAGCAGTTCTTC
abundance: -; j_gene: TRBJ1-2; d_gene: -; v_gene: TRBV4-3; CDR3aa: CASSQEWGIGGYTF; CDR3nt: TGCGCCAGCAGCCAAGAGTGGGGCATTGGCGGCTACACCTTC
abundance: few; j_gene: TRBJ2-1; d_gene: -; v_gene: TRBV6-2/TRBV6-3; CDR3aa: CASSFLAGGRNEQFF; CDR3nt: TGTGCCAGCAGTTTCCTCGCTGGGGGGAGGAATGAGCAGTTCTTC
abundance: -; j_gene: TRBJ1-1; d_gene: -; v_gene: TRBV2; CDR3aa: CASSDMGLYNTEAFF; CDR3nt: TGTGCCAGCAGTGATATGGGTCTCTATAACACTGAAGCTTTCTTT
abundance: many; j_gene: TRBJ2-3; d_gene: TRBD2; v_gene: TRBV7-9; CDR3aa: CASSVTSGKDTQYF; CDR3nt: TGTGCCAGCAGCGTGACTAGCGGGAAAGATACGCAGTATTTT
abundance: -; j_gene: TRBJ1-2; d_gene: -; v_gene: TRBV6-1; CDR3aa: CASSPMTANYGYTF; CDR3nt: TGTGCCAGCAGCCCCATGACAGCTAACTATGGCTACACCTTC
abundance: many; j_gene: TRBJ2-3; d_gene: -; v_gene: TRBV10-3; CDR3aa: CAISDLLLPRGTQYF; CDR3nt: TGTGCCATCAGTGACCTCCTCCTGCCCCGGGGTACGCAGTATTTT
abundance: few; j_gene: TRBJ1-1; d_gene: -; v_gene: TRBV19; CDR3aa: CASSIDLYFREAFF; CDR3nt: TGTGCCAGTAGTATAGATCTATATTTCAGGGAAGCTTTCTTT
abundance: many; j_gene: TRBJ2-3; d_gene: TRBD2; v_gene: TRBV7-2; CDR3aa: CASSFLAGGWDTQYF; CDR3nt: TGTGCCAGCAGCTTTTTAGCGGGAGGCTGGGATACGCAGTATTTT
abundance: few; j_gene: TRBJ2-5; d_gene: -; v_gene: TRBV24-1; CDR3aa: CATSDSNQETQYF; CDR3nt: TGTGCCACCAGTGACAGCAACCAAGAGACCCAGTACTTC
abundance: -; j_gene: TRBJ1-3; d_gene: -; v_gene: TRBV18; CDR3aa: CASSSWGLTDSGNTIYF; CDR3nt: TGTGCCAGCTCGTCTTGGGGCCTTACGGACTCTGGAAACACCATATATTTT
abundance: -; j_gene: TRBJ2-1; d_gene: -; v_gene: TRBV19; CDR3aa: CASGSSYNEQFF; CDR3nt: TGTGCCAGCGGGAGCTCCTACAATGAGCAGTTCTTC
abundance: few; j_gene: TRBJ1-1; d_gene: -; v_gene: TRBV11-3; CDR3aa: CASSLDGQYTEAFF; CDR3nt: TGTGCCAGCAGCTTAGACGGACAGTACACTGAAGCTTTCTTT
abundance: -; j_gene: TRBJ2-5; d_gene: TRBD1; v_gene: TRBV4-2; CDR3aa: CASSQAGTGQETQYF; CDR3nt: TGTGCCAGCAGCCAAGCCGGGACAGGGCAAGAGACCCAGTACTTC
abundance: -; j_gene: TRBJ2-7; d_gene: TRBD1; v_gene: TRBV6-6; CDR3aa: CASSSGRGQSYEQYF; CDR3nt: TGTGCCAGCAGTTCCGGCAGGGGGCAATCCTACGAGCAGTACTTC
abundance: few; j_gene: TRBJ1-6; d_gene: TRBD1; v_gene: TRBV19; CDR3aa: CASSRGQGWNSPLHF; CDR3nt: TGTGCCAGTAGTAGAGGACAGGGGTGGAATTCACCCCTCCACTTT
abundance: few; j_gene: TRBJ1-1; d_gene: -; v_gene: TRBV7-8; CDR3aa: CASSHTGTLQAMDTEAFF; CDR3nt: TGTGCCAGCAGCCACACAGGTACTTTGCAGGCTATGGACACTGAAGCTTTCTTT
abundance: -; j_gene: TRBJ1-4; d_gene: TRBD1; v_gene: TRBV4-2; CDR3aa: CASSLQGGGEKLFF; CDR3nt: TGTGCCAGCAGCTTACAGGGGGGAGGTGAAAAACTGTTTTTT
abundance: many; j_gene: TRBJ2-7; d_gene: -; v_gene: TRBV7-8; CDR3aa: CASSRDVMGEQYF; CDR3nt: TGTGCCAGCAGCCGGGACGTAATGGGGGAGCAGTACTTC
abundance: few; j_gene: TRBJ1-2; d_gene: -; v_gene: TRBV11-3; CDR3aa: CASSLGSRVDGYTF; CDR3nt: TGTGCCAGCAGCTTAGGTTCCAGGGTGGATGGCTACACCTTC
abundance: few; j_gene: TRBJ2-7; d_gene: TRBD1; v_gene: TRBV20-1; CDR3aa: CSARRTGTGYHEQYF; CDR3nt: TGCAGTGCTAGGCGAACCGGGACAGGGTACCACGAGCAGTACTTC
abundance: many; j_gene: TRBJ1-1; d_gene: -; v_gene: TRBV7-2; CDR3aa: CASSLDAAALEAFF; CDR3nt: TGTGCCAGCAGCTTAGATGCAGCGGCCCTTGAAGCTTTCTTT
abundance: -; j_gene: TRBJ2-3; d_gene: -; v_gene: TRBV27; CDR3aa: CASSRPRLTDGQLTDTQYF; CDR3nt: TGTGCCAGCAGTCGCCCCCGATTAACAGACGGCCAACTCACAGATACGCAGTATTTT
abundance: many; j_gene: TRBJ2-5; d_gene: -; v_gene: TRBV5-6; CDR3aa: CASSLTGVETQYF; CDR3nt: TGTGCCAGCAGCCTAACGGGGGTAGAGACCCAGTACTTC
abundance: -; j_gene: TRBJ1-4; d_gene: -; v_gene: TRBV7-8; CDR3aa: CASSPVGTVDEKLFF; CDR3nt: TGTGCCAGCAGCCCAGTAGGGACGGTAGATGAAAAACTGTTTTTT
abundance: -; j_gene: TRBJ2-7; d_gene: TRBD2; v_gene: TRBV28; CDR3aa: CASSYGLAGVTEQYF; CDR3nt: TGTGCCAGCAGCTACGGACTAGCGGGAGTAACGGAGCAGTACTTC
abundance: -; j_gene: TRBJ1-2; d_gene: TRBD1; v_gene: TRBV27; CDR3aa: CASSLRGDRTPHGYTF; CDR3nt: TGTGCCAGCAGTCTAAGAGGGGACAGGACGCCCCATGGCTACACCTTC
abundance: -; j_gene: TRBJ2-2; d_gene: TRBD1; v_gene: TRBV25-1; CDR3aa: CASSEYLGQGRTGELFF; CDR3nt: TGTGCCAGCAGTGAATATTTAGGACAGGGGCGGACCGGGGAGCTGTTTTTT
abundance: -; j_gene: TRBJ2-1; d_gene: TRBD2; v_gene: TRBV6-6; CDR3aa: CASSLRGLAGVPDEQFF; CDR3nt: TGTGCCAGCAGCCTACGGGGACTAGCGGGAGTCCCCGATGAGCAGTTCTTC
abundance: -; j_gene: TRBJ2-7; d_gene: -; v_gene: TRBV12-3/TRBV12-4; CDR3aa: CASSSPTYEQYF; CDR3nt: TGTGCCAGCAGTTCCCCTACATACGAGCAGTACTTC
abundance: few; j_gene: TRBJ2-7; d_gene: TRBD2; v_gene: TRBV19; CDR3aa: CASKVNSGTTYEQYF; CDR3nt: TGTGCCAGTAAAGTCAATAGCGGGACAACCTACGAGCAGTACTTC
abundance: -; j_gene: TRBJ2-1; d_gene: TRBD2; v_gene: TRBV7-3; CDR3aa: CASSLTPRTSGNEQFF; CDR3nt: TGTGCCAGCAGCTTAACCCCGAGGACTAGCGGGAATGAGCAGTTCTTC
abundance: few; j_gene: TRBJ1-2; d_gene: -; v_gene: TRBV19; CDR3aa: CASTLGFGWGAYGYTF; CDR3nt: TGTGCCAGTACCCTTGGGTTTGGATGGGGTGCCTATGGCTACACCTTC
abundance: -; j_gene: TRBJ2-3; d_gene: -; v_gene: TRBV10-2; CDR3aa: CASSEDWYTDTQYF; CDR3nt: TGCGCCAGCAGTGAGGATTGGTACACAGATACGCAGTATTTT
abundance: few; j_gene: TRBJ2-7; d_gene: -; v_gene: TRBV12-3/TRBV12-4; CDR3aa: CASSYQGNEQYF; CDR3nt: TGTGCCAGCAGTTACCAAGGGAACGAGCAGTACTTC